One and the same sample provided the 27 T cell receptor beta chains below, sequenced in a study of T cell responses to AZD1222 COVID-19 vaccine. The data were produced by immunoSEQ multiplex PCR, yet TCRdb's version contains in-frame clones alone and is incomplete. The sample lists more than 85,000 clones, approximately 84% seen once, with approximately 15% in the top ten. Sequenced here: peripheral blood, sampled 28 days after the second AZD1222 dose. The source is an adult who received the AZD1222 COVID-19 vaccine.

The chain combines TRBV19 with TRBJ1-2; no clear D. Germline CDR1 is LNHDA and CDR2 is SQIVND (reference sequence). V was pared by 5 bases and J by 7 bases, with 14 bases between. This CDR3 contains 13 residues. In DNA form, the CDR3 reads TGTGCCAGTAGTTGGGCCACCCCCACTGGCTACACCTTC. It specifies CASSWATPTGYTF.

As to this clone: Other DNA sequences of this sample code for an identical CDR3. V and J are TRBV11-3 and TRBJ1-1; TRBD1 might be the D (5 bases). Germline lookup yields CDR1 SGHNT and CDR2 YENEEA. Trimming removed 3 bases at V and 1 base at J, with 9 bases between. This CDR3 is built from 14 residues. Here the CDR3 reads CASSLGRQNTEAFF. The CDR3 nucleotides are TGTGCCAGCAGCTTGGGACGGCAGAACACTGAAGCTTTCTTT.

The genes are TRBV12-3 or TRBV12-4 and TRBJ1-2; D ambiguous. Between the trimmed V and J ends, which lost 5 bases and 4 bases, there was a span of 11 bases. The CDR3 totals 13 residues. The CDR3 protein is CASSPFRGYGYTF. The CDR3 DNA follows: TGTGCCAGCAGTCCATTTCGGGGCTATGGCTACACCTTC.

The V and J genes are TRBV6-4 and TRBJ2-2; D is ambiguous. Trimming took 6 bases from V and 6 from J, leaving 11 bases between them. Germline V gene sequence: CDR1 MRHNA, CDR2 SNTAGT. CDR3 length equals 13 residues. DNA of the CDR3: TGTGCCAGCAGAGATACATTCTCCGGGGAGCTGTTTTTT. As protein: CASRDTFSGELFF.

This clone was observed a single time. As DNA, the CDR3 is TGCGCCAGCAGCGAGGAGTGGGGACGCCGCGGTAACTATGGCTACACCTTC. Translating gives CASSEEWGRRGNYGYTF. The V gene is TRBV10-1, the J gene TRBJ1-2; TRBD1 might be the D (5 bases). V dropped 6 bases and J dropped 1 base, with 21 bases sitting between them. Germline CDR1 WNHNN, CDR2 SYGVQD (reference sequence). The CDR3 has 17 residues.

This clone was recorded a few times. The rearrangement uses TRBV18 and TRBJ2-1; a weak D match, TRBD1 (5 bases). This CDR3 contains 18 residues. Germline V gene lookup returns CDR1 KGHSH and CDR2 LQKENI. V dropped 1 base and J dropped 5 bases, with 21 bases sitting between them. CDR3 amino acids: CASSPRSQGVDIDNEQFF. CDR3 sequence (DNA): TGTGCCAGCTCACCACGGAGTCAAGGGGTAGATATTGACAATGAGCAGTTCTTC.

The rearrangement joins TRBV2 to TRBJ2-7; TRBD1 matches at 8 bases. V dropped 4 bases and J dropped 6; count of bases not matched to a gene: 8. The CDR3 has 14 amino acids. The V gene's germline CDR1 is SNHLY and CDR2 FYNNEI. CDR3 bases: TGTGCCAGCAGTGGGACAGGGACCCCAGGCGAGCAGTACTTC. The encoded protein is CASSGTGTPGEQYF.

This clone was observed once. The V call is TRBV6-5, the J call TRBJ2-7, with D possibly TRBD1 on 6 matching bases. CDR1 is MNHEY and CDR2 is SVGAGI in the germline V gene. The CDR3 spans 13 residues. Trimming cost V 4 bases and J 7 bases, with 14 bases left between them. This chain's CDR3 is CASSFRSGEEQYF. The DNA of the CDR3 is TGTGCCAGCAGTTTTAGATCAGGGGAAGAGCAGTACTTC.

The chain combines TRBV18 with TRBJ1-3; TRBD1 matches 7 bases. Germline assignment: CDR1 KGHSH and CDR2 LQKENI. The V and J ends lost 2 bases and 0 bases, in that order; junction bases with no gene match: 4. The CDR3 runs 16 residues. The CDR3 DNA sequence: TGTGCCAGCTCACCAGGGACAGCTCTCTCTGGAAACACCATATATTTT. Amino acid sequence: CASSPGTALSGNTIYF.

The chain employs TRBV7-3 and TRBJ1-1; 8 positions match TRBD1. Trimming removed 5 bases from V and 2 bases from J; junction bases left unmatched: 4. This CDR3 contains 14 residues. The germline V gene has CDR1 SGHTA and CDR2 FQGTGA. CDR3 sequence reads: CASSRTGGNTEAFF. In DNA, the CDR3 is TGTGCCAGCAGCCGCACAGGGGGAAACACTGAAGCTTTCTTT. The whole variable domain, filled in from reference TRBV7-3 and TRBJ1-1, reads GAGVSQTPSNKVTEKGKYVELRCDPISGHTALYWYRQSLGQGPEFLIYFQGTGAADDSGLPNDRFFAVRPEGSVSTLKIQRTERGDSAVYLCASSRTGGNTEAFFGQGTRLTVV.

The V and J genes are TRBV5-4 and TRBJ1-1, with D uncertain. The CDR3 has 14 amino acids. Germline V gives CDR1 SGHNT, CDR2 YYREEE (reference sequence). V was clipped by 0 bases and J by 3 bases, with 9 bases between them. CDR3 amino acids: CASSLVGSHTEAFF. The CDR3, as DNA: TGTGCCAGCAGCTTGGTGGGCAGCCACACTGAAGCTTTCTTT.

The chain is built from TRBV19 and TRBJ1-1, with D unclear. CDR3 size: 14 residues. Trimming cost V 9 bases and J 0 bases, with 14 bases left between them. Germline-derived CDR1 and CDR2 are LNHDA and SQIVND (reference sequence). CDR3 sequence reads: CASAPLTVNTEAFF. CDR3 DNA: TGTGCCAGCGCGCCACTTACCGTGAACACTGAAGCTTTCTTT. The entire variable domain, with the rest obtained from reference TRBV19 and TRBJ1-1, is as follows: DGGITQSPKYLFRKEGQNVTLSCEQNLNHDAMYWYRQDPGQGLRLIYYSQIVNDFQKGDIAEGYSVSREKKESFPLTVTSAQKNPTAFYLCASAPLTVNTEAFFGQGTRLTVV.

This clone was detected many times. The chain carries TRBV7-9 and TRBJ1-1, with TRBD1 matching over 9 bases. The CDR3 extends over 13 amino acids. Germline V lookup: CDR1 SEHNR, CDR2 FQNEAQ (reference sequence). V was pared by 6 bases and J by 7 bases, with 6 bases of the junction left unmatched. The CDR3 spells CASSGQGRVEAFF. The CDR3 nucleotides read TGTGCCAGCAGTGGACAGGGGAGGGTTGAAGCTTTCTTT.

In this sample, this clone turned up a few times. The chain is built from TRBV18 and TRBJ1-2; 9 bases match TRBD1. The germline V gene encodes CDR1 KGHSH and CDR2 LQKENI. This CDR3 comprises 15 residues. The V and J ends lost 3 bases and 6 bases, in that order; junction bases with no gene match: 8. The CDR3 sequence: CASSPPGQGRNGYTF. The CDR3 region has the DNA TGTGCCAGCTCACCTCCGGGACAGGGTAGGAATGGCTACACCTTC.

The chain recombines TRBV15 with TRBJ2-7; D is possibly TRBD1 or TRBD2 (6 bases each). Deletions cut 0 bases from V and 2 bases from J, with 11 bases between. CDR3 length equals 15 residues. In germline, CDR1 is LNHNV, CDR2 YYDKDF (reference sequence). CDR3 nucleotides: TGTGCCACCAGCAGAGACCGGGGGACAACCTACGAGCAGTACTTC. This sequence encodes CATSRDRGTTYEQYF.

The gene calls are TRBV6-5 and TRBJ2-7, with a weak D call TRBD2 (5 bases). The germline V gene has CDR1 MNHEY and CDR2 SVGAGI. V shed 4 bases and J shed 7 bases, with 11 bases lying between them. The CDR3 spans 12 residues. The CDR3 DNA is TGTGCCAGCAGTTGGGAGCCTCGTGAGCAGTACTTC. Its translation is CASSWEPREQYF.

This chain uses TRBV24-1 with TRBJ1-2; D unresolved. The CDR3 is 14 residues long. Germline V CDR1 and CDR2: KGHDR, SFDVKD. V gave up 6 bases and J gave up 6 bases, with 16 bases separating them. In nucleotides, the CDR3 is TGTGCCACCAGTTCAGACGGAGACCTACATGGCTACACCTTC. Its protein product is CATSSDGDLHGYTF.

V is TRBV5-4 and J is TRBJ1-1, with D possibly being TRBD1 (6 bases). Trimming removed 0 bases at V and 11 bases at J, with 14 bases between. This CDR3 contains 13 residues. From germline, CDR1 is SGHNT and CDR2 YYREEE (reference sequence). This CDR3 reads CASSLDRAKWAFF. CDR3 coding DNA: TGTGCCAGCAGCTTGGACAGGGCCAAGTGGGCTTTCTTT. Combining the CDR3 with reference TRBV5-4 and TRBJ1-1 gives the whole variable domain ETGVTQSPTHLIKTRGQQVTLRCSSQSGHNTVSWYQQALGQGPQFIFQYYREEENGRGNFPPRFSGLQFPNYSSELNVNALELDDSALYLCASSLDRAKWAFFGQGTRLTVV.

This chain links TRBV10-1 with TRBJ1-1; D not resolved. The germline V and J ends were trimmed by 4 bases and 0 bases, with 6 bases remaining between them. The germline V gene has CDR1 WNHNN and CDR2 SYGVQD (reference sequence). The length of the CDR3 is 13 residues. The CDR3 loop reads CASSAGLNTEAFF. CDR3 sequence (DNA): TGCGCCAGCAGTGCGGGCCTGAACACTGAAGCTTTCTTT.

This clone was recorded only once. Here the CDR3 reads CATWGSGNTIYF. CDR3 nucleotide sequence: TGTGCCACCTGGGGCTCTGGAAACACCATATATTTT. The chain recombines TRBV10-3 with TRBJ1-3; no clear D. Germline values: CDR1 ENHRY, CDR2 SYGVKD. The germline V and J ends were trimmed by 10 bases and 0 bases, with 7 bases remaining between them. CDR3 length equals 12 residues.

This chain connects TRBV12-5 to TRBJ2-7; 10 bases align to TRBD1. With 6 bases clipped from V and 2 bases from J, the junction kept 4 bases outside the gene matches. Per the germline V gene, CDR1 is LGHNT and CDR2 is FRNRAP. The CDR3 spans 14 residues. The CDR3 spells CASGHGQGAYEQYF. Written as DNA, the CDR3 is TGTGCTAGTGGCCACGGACAGGGGGCCTACGAGCAGTACTTC.

The chain is built from TRBV11-2 and TRBJ1-4; maybe TRBD1 (5 bases). Germline V gene lookup returns CDR1 SGHAT and CDR2 FQNNGV. The V gene lost 6 bases and the J gene lost 7 bases, with 18 bases spanning the gap. The CDR3 totals 15 residues. CDR3 nucleotides: TGTGCCAGCAGACATATCCGGGGCTTGGGTGAAAAACTGTTTTTT. Protein sequence: CASRHIRGLGEKLFF.

J is TRBJ2-3 and V is TRBV27; D not resolved. The CDR3 contains 11 residues. Germline CDR1 and CDR2: MNHEY and SMNVEV (reference sequence). V lost 6 bases and J 6 bases, leaving 7 bases between the germline ends. The CDR3 loop is CASRIMDTQYF. DNA of the CDR3: TGTGCCAGCAGAATAATGGATACGCAGTATTTT.

The chain uses TRBV6-2 or TRBV6-3 and TRBJ2-3; D uncertain. Looked up from germline, CDR1 is MNHEY and CDR2 is SVGEGT. The CDR3 is made up of 16 amino acids. V was cut by 3 bases and J by 1 base, with 14 bases left in between. The DNA for the CDR3 is TGTGCCAGCAGTTATCCTCTAGGAATGGGCACAGATACGCAGTATTTT. Translated: CASSYPLGMGTDTQYF.

This clone was observed a few times. The CDR3 sequence is CASSLSGTGPHIQYF. CDR3 nucleotide sequence: TGTGCCAGCAGCTTATCAGGGACAGGTCCCCACATTCAGTACTTC. The rearrangement links TRBV11-2 to TRBJ2-4, with 8 bases lining up with TRBD1. CDR3 size: 15 residues. Germline CDR1 and CDR2: SGHAT and FQNNGV. J gave up 8 bases and V 2 bases, and 8 bases lay outside the gene matches.

CDR3 sequence reads: CASSLAEGQGVDTEAFF. The CDR3, as DNA: TGTGCCAGCAGCTTAGCTGAAGGACAGGGGGTTGACACTGAAGCTTTCTTT. The V gene is TRBV7-8, the J gene TRBJ1-1; the match to TRBD1 covers 10 bases. This CDR3 contains 17 residues. CDR1 and CDR2 (germline): SGHVS, FQNEAQ. The J segment lost 3 bases and the V segment lost 0 bases, leaving 7 bases of the junction unmatched.

The genes are TRBV7-2 and TRBJ2-1; a possible D gene is TRBD2 (6 bases). CDR3 length: 14 amino acids. Trimming removed 5 bases at V and 6 bases at J, with 14 bases between. Per germline, CDR1 SGHTA and CDR2 FQGNSA. The CDR3 is CASSARESRNEQFF. The CDR3 nucleotides read TGTGCCAGCAGCGCCCGGGAGAGTCGCAATGAGCAGTTCTTC.